The 21 T cell receptor beta chains reported below all come from one sample, sequenced in a study of vaccination and CD4 T cells after COVID-19. This sample's treatment: roughly ten-day PBMC culture with coronavirus spike peptide pools or control peptides (ViraFEST assay). Sequence data for DNA of cultured CD4+ T cells were generated by the Oncomine TCR Beta short-read assay. TCRdb re-derived calls from the PCR reads in MiXCR, one entry per CDR3 protein. The data contain 10,000 or so distinct CDR3 sequences, around 50% of them seen just once; the ten biggest clones take up around 30%. These receptors' antigens are unknown. The source material was CD4+ T cells from blood, cultured in vitro. The receptors derive from a human donor who had recovered from COVID-19.

The rearrangement uses TRBV27 and TRBJ1-1; perhaps TRBD1 as D (5 bases). CDR1 MNHEY and CDR2 SMNVEV come from the germline V gene (reference sequence). V lost 6 bases, J lost 3 bases, and 20 bases lay in between. The CDR3 is 16 amino acids. The CDR3 loop is CASSFVRGHRDTEAFF. CDR3 coding DNA: TGTGCCAGCAGCTTCGTCCGGGGCCACCGGGACACTGAAGCTTTCTTT.

V and J are TRBV7-2 and TRBJ1-1; tentative D call: TRBD1 (6 bases). In germline, CDR1 is SGHTA, CDR2 FQGNSA. The CDR3 contains 13 residues. Trimming shortened V by 5 bases and J by 7 bases, and 14 bases separated the two germline ends. The chain's CDR3 is CASSPGGRGEAFF. In DNA, the CDR3 is TGTGCCAGCAGCCCGGGAGGCAGGGGTGAAGCTTTCTTT.

The rearrangement links TRBV20-1 to TRBJ2-7; D call uncertain. The V gene lost 5 bases and the J gene lost 6 bases, with 23 bases spanning the gap. This CDR3 has 15 amino acids. CDR1 and CDR2 (germline): DFQATT, SNEGSKA (reference sequence). CDR3 DNA sequence: TGCAGTGCTTCCTCCCCGCGTCAGAGACCCTCCGAGCAGTACTTC. Its translation: CSASSPRQRPSEQYF.

This chain connects TRBV5-1 to TRBJ2-3, with 7 bases matching TRBD1. Trimming at V came to 0 bases and at J to 3 bases, leaving 4 bases not matched to a gene. Germline values: CDR1 SGHRS, CDR2 YFSETQ. The length of the CDR3 is 15 residues. CDR3 residues: CASSLEGALTDTQYF. The CDR3 nucleotides are TGCGCCAGCAGCTTGGAGGGGGCTTTGACAGATACGCAGTATTTT. Looking up the rest from reference TRBV5-1 and TRBJ2-3 gives the full variable domain: KAGVTQTPRYLIKTRGQQVTLSCSPISGHRSVSWYQQTPGQGLQFLFEYFSETQRNKGNFPGRFSGRQFSNSRSEMNVSTLELGDSALYLCASSLEGALTDTQYFGPGTRLTVL.

The V gene is TRBV6-5, the J gene TRBJ1-6, with TRBD1 identical over 9 bases. The CDR3 is made up of 17 amino acids. Germline V CDR1 and CDR2: MNHEY, SVGAGI. V was clipped by 4 bases and J by 2 bases; unmatched bases: 6. CDR3 region: CASSSTGTGTYNSPLHF. The CDR3 region has the DNA TGTGCCAGCAGTTCGACCGGGACAGGGACCTATAATTCACCCCTCCACTTT.

The chain recombines TRBV10-3 with TRBJ2-5; D gene unclear. Trimming stripped 3 bases from V and 5 bases from J, with 13 bases between. The CDR3 runs 14 residues. Germline CDR1 reads ENHRY; CDR2 reads SYGVKD. In DNA form, the CDR3 reads TGTGCCATCAGTGAAAGTCAGTTAGTGGAGACCCAGTACTTC. Translated, it gives CAISESQLVETQYF.

V gene TRBV20-1 combines with J gene TRBJ2-7; D is unclear. V lost 3 bases and J 3 bases, leaving 9 bases between the germline ends. This CDR3 contains 12 residues. Germline assignment: CDR1 DFQATT and CDR2 SNEGSKA (reference sequence). The CDR3: CSARVSGYEQYF. CDR3 bases: TGCAGTGCTAGGGTGTCCGGCTACGAGCAGTACTTC.

This chain links TRBV7-6 with TRBJ2-7; possible D gene TRBD2, 5 bases. CDR3 length: 15 amino acids. The germline V gene encodes CDR1 SGHVS and CDR2 FNYEAQ. V lost 4 bases, J lost 5 bases, and 18 bases lay in between. CDR3 DNA: TGTGCCAGCAGCTCCTGGGGTACTAGTCCGAACGAGCAGTACTTC. Its translation: CASSSWGTSPNEQYF.

This rearrangement joins TRBV6-1 to TRBJ1-5; D is possibly TRBD1 (5 bases). The CDR3 is 15 amino acids. V lost 7 bases and J 1 base, leaving 14 bases between the germline ends. CDR1 and CDR2 from the germline V gene are MNHNS and SASEGT. The CDR3 loop reads CASTPLRDSNQPQHF. The CDR3, as DNA: TGTGCCAGCACCCCGCTACGGGACAGCAATCAGCCCCAGCATTTT.

This clonotype was counted only a few times. The chain employs TRBV30 and TRBJ1-2; D is undetermined. Per germline, CDR1 GTSNPN and CDR2 SVGIG (reference sequence). The ends were cut back, 2 bases at V and 7 bases at J, with 8 bases in the middle. There are 11 residues in the CDR3. The CDR3 DNA reads as TGTGCCTGGAGTCCCGATGGTGGCTACACCTTC. It specifies CAWSPDGGYTF.

CDR3 coding DNA: TGTGCCAGCAGGACAGCCATGAACACCGGGGAGCTGTTTTTT. It yields the protein CASRTAMNTGELFF. The V and J genes are TRBV6-1 and TRBJ2-2, with a possible D match to TRBD1 (5 bases). This CDR3 comprises 14 residues. Germline V CDR1 and CDR2: MNHNS, SASEGT. With 6 bases removed from V and 1 base from J, the gap between germline ends came to 9 bases.

The rearrangement uses TRBV20-1 and TRBJ1-5; the match to TRBD1 covers 8 bases. In germline, CDR1 is DFQATT, CDR2 SNEGSKA (reference sequence). V lost 8 bases and J lost 0; bases outside the gene matches: 15. There are 17 residues in the CDR3. The CDR3 loop is CSPNLQGVLNSNQPQHF. CDR3 nucleotides: TGCAGTCCTAACCTACAGGGGGTCCTTAATAGCAATCAGCCCCAGCATTTT.

The J gene is TRBJ1-2, the V gene TRBV25-1; 7 bases are a match to TRBD1. This CDR3 is built from 15 residues. V shed 4 bases, J shed 8 bases, and the junction held 13 bases outside the gene matches. CDR1 is MGHDK and CDR2 is SYGVNS in the germline V gene. CDR3: CASSGFGQGVFGYTF. CDR3 bases: TGTGCCAGCAGTGGTTTCGGGCAGGGGGTCTTCGGCTACACCTTC.

J is TRBJ2-3 and V is TRBV12-3 or TRBV12-4, with 10 positions matching TRBD2. The CDR3 length is 17 residues. The trim removed 5 bases at V and 4 bases at J, leaving 12 bases unmatched. The CDR3 coding sequence is TGTGCCAGCAGTCCCTCCCTCCTAGCGGGAGATCCAGATACGCAGTATTTT. Translated, it gives CASSPSLLAGDPDTQYF.

This clonotype was detected only a few times. J is TRBJ2-1 and V is TRBV7-3; D is unresolved. CDR3 length: 13 amino acids. The V and J ends lost 8 bases and 2 bases respectively, with 10 bases between them. Looked up from germline, CDR1 is SGHTA and CDR2 is FQGTGA. In DNA form, the CDR3 reads TGTGCCAGCGGGGAAAATACCTACAATGAGCAGTTCTTC. Amino acid sequence: CASGENTYNEQFF.

The chain links TRBV27 to TRBJ2-7; D perhaps matches TRBD2 (5 bases). The CDR3 covers 17 residues. Trimming removed 7 bases from V and 4 bases from J, with 26 bases in between. Germline CDR1 and CDR2: MNHEY and SMNVEV (reference sequence). CDR3 DNA: TGTGCCAGCACCGAAAGGGCGCCCACCGGGCGAGGGTACGAGCAGTACTTC. Translation: CASTERAPTGRGYEQYF.

The V call is TRBV7-2, the J call TRBJ1-1; 10 bases agree with TRBD1. The CDR3 spans 17 residues. Germline CDR1 is SGHTA and CDR2 is FQGNSA. Trimming at V came to 1 base and at J to 8 bases, leaving 13 bases not matched to a gene. In DNA form, the CDR3 reads TGTGCCAGCAGCTTAGGGCACCGTATGACAGGGGGCGCCGAAGCTTTCTTT. Its protein product is CASSLGHRMTGGAEAFF.

The rearrangement joins TRBV19 to TRBJ2-5; perhaps TRBD1 as D (6 bases). This CDR3 contains 15 residues. V was cut by 1 base and J by 2 bases, with 11 bases left in between. Looked up from germline, CDR1 is LNHDA and CDR2 is SQIVND (reference sequence). CDR3 nucleotide sequence: TGTGCCAGTAGTATAGGAGGGACAACTCAAGAGACCCAGTACTTC. It translates to CASSIGGTTQETQYF.

The chain recombines TRBV4-3 with TRBJ2-5; 9 bases are a match to TRBD2. The CDR3 extends over 15 amino acids. With 1 base clipped from V and 5 bases from J, the junction kept 5 bases outside the gene matches. Germline CDR1 and CDR2: LGHNA and YSLEER. The CDR3 is CASSQVTSGGETQYF. DNA of the CDR3: TGCGCCAGCAGCCAAGTGACTAGCGGAGGGGAGACCCAGTACTTC.

V gene TRBV7-2 combines with J gene TRBJ2-7; maybe TRBD1 (5 bases). The CDR3 covers 14 residues. V shed 5 bases and J shed 2 bases, with 13 bases lying between them. CDR1 is SGHTA and CDR2 is FQGNSA in the germline V gene. The CDR3 is CASSPWTKPYEQYF. Here the CDR3 DNA reads TGTGCCAGCAGCCCCTGGACAAAGCCCTACGAGCAGTACTTC.

The genes are TRBV11-2 and TRBJ2-7; unclear D gene. The ends were cut back, 3 bases at V and 6 bases at J, with 15 bases in the middle. This CDR3 is 14 amino acids long. The germline gives CDR1 SGHAT, CDR2 FQNNGV. The CDR3 bases are TGTGCCAGCAGCTTCGGCCTTATCCTTCGCGAGCAGTACTTC. Protein: CASSFGLILREQYF.